This is a list of T cell receptor beta chains from one sample in a study of cytomegalovirus exposure and HLA in healthy donors. Assay used: immunoSEQ multiplex PCR; TCRdb lists only in-frame clones, some missing. The sample holds over 30,000 clones; 75% to 90% are singletons and the top ten take 10% to 12%. What was sequenced was PBMCs. These receptors were taken from a woman in her thirties or forties in good health and CMV-seropositive. The CDR3 runs from the conserved cysteine through the conserved F or W. The order of the fields is V gene, J gene, D gene, clone size, CDR3 DNA, CDR3 protein. The D gene is left open where the match is weak. Size tells how often a clone was seen (once, few, many) or the class of an expanded clone, and some rows leave it out.

V gene: TRBV10-2
J gene: TRBJ2-2
D gene: -
clone size: -
CDR3 DNA: TGCGCCAGCAGTGAGGACTCCTCAATCTCGTCCGGGGAGCTGTTTTTT
CDR3 protein: CASSEDSSISSGELFF

V gene: TRBV30
J gene: TRBJ2-7
D gene: TRBD1
clone size: -
CDR3 DNA: TGTGCCTGGAGTCTTGGACAGGGGGCGAATTACGAGCAGTACTTC
CDR3 protein: CAWSLGQGANYEQYF

V gene: TRBV7-2
J gene: TRBJ2-2
D gene: TRBD2
clone size: -
CDR3 DNA: TGTGCCAGCAGCCCGACACGGGGGGGCGGGGAGCTGTTTTTT
CDR3 protein: CASSPTRGGGELFF

V gene: TRBV4-1
J gene: TRBJ2-3
D gene: -
clone size: -
CDR3 DNA: TGCGCCAGCAGCCAAATCCGACTAGAAGGCACAGATACGCAGTATTTT
CDR3 protein: CASSQIRLEGTDTQYF

V gene: TRBV6-5
J gene: TRBJ1-2
D gene: TRBD1
clone size: once
CDR3 DNA: TGTGCCAGCACCCGGGACAGCAACTATGGCTACACCTTC
CDR3 protein: CASTRDSNYGYTF

V gene: TRBV6-6
J gene: TRBJ2-7
D gene: -
clone size: -
CDR3 DNA: TGTGCCAGCAGAGGAAGGGGCACAGGGCTCTACGAGCAGTACTTC
CDR3 protein: CASRGRGTGLYEQYF

V gene: TRBV7-2
J gene: TRBJ2-3
D gene: -
clone size: -
CDR3 DNA: TGTGCCAGCAGCTTAGCGGCGGGTAGCACAGATACGCAGTATTTT
CDR3 protein: CASSLAAGSTDTQYF

V gene: TRBV18
J gene: TRBJ2-1
D gene: -
clone size: -
CDR3 DNA: TGTGCCAGCTCACCACCGGTGGGGCGCTTCGACAATGAGCAGTTCTTC
CDR3 protein: CASSPPVGRFDNEQFF

V gene: TRBV5-6
J gene: TRBJ1-5
D gene: TRBD1
clone size: -
CDR3 DNA: TGTGCCAGCAGCTTGCGGCAGGGGGTAGGTCAGCCCCAGCATTTT
CDR3 protein: CASSLRQGVGQPQHF

V gene: TRBV28
J gene: TRBJ2-3
D gene: TRBD2
clone size: -
CDR3 DNA: TGTGCCAGCAGTTTGATCAGAGGGAGGAGCGGGGTCACAGATACGCAGTATTTT
CDR3 protein: CASSLIRGRSGVTDTQYF

V gene: TRBV6-5
J gene: TRBJ1-1
D gene: -
clone size: once
CDR3 DNA: TGTGCCAGCAGTAAAACGCGGGTGGCCGCTTTCTTT
CDR3 protein: CASSKTRVAAFF

V gene: TRBV5-1
J gene: TRBJ2-5
D gene: -
clone size: -
CDR3 DNA: TGCGCCAGCAGCTGGACAGAGAAAGAGACCCAGTACTTC
CDR3 protein: CASSWTEKETQYF

V gene: TRBV4-1
J gene: TRBJ1-6
D gene: -
clone size: -
CDR3 DNA: TGCGCCAGCAGCCAGGAGCCGAGTAGATCACCCCTCCACTTT
CDR3 protein: CASSQEPSRSPLHF

V gene: TRBV7-8
J gene: TRBJ2-2
D gene: TRBD2
clone size: -
CDR3 DNA: TGTGCCAGCAGCTTAACCCTAGCGGGGGGGCGGACCGGGGAGCTGTTTTTT
CDR3 protein: CASSLTLAGGRTGELFF

V gene: TRBV19
J gene: TRBJ2-1
D gene: TRBD1
clone size: -
CDR3 DNA: TGTGCCAGTCACTTAGGGACAGCTTCCTACAATGAGCAGTTCTTC
CDR3 protein: CASHLGTASYNEQFF

V gene: TRBV5-4
J gene: TRBJ1-3
D gene: -
clone size: -
CDR3 DNA: TGTGCCAGCCTCCCTCCCCAGGGCTCTGGAAACACCATATATTTT
CDR3 protein: CASLPPQGSGNTIYF

V gene: TRBV6-5
J gene: TRBJ1-1
D gene: -
clone size: -
CDR3 DNA: TGTGCCAGCAGTTACTCTAAAGGGGGGGGCACTGAAGCTTTCTTT
CDR3 protein: CASSYSKGGGTEAFF

V gene: TRBV5-1
J gene: TRBJ2-5
D gene: TRBD2
clone size: -
CDR3 DNA: TGCGCCAGCAGCTTGACTAGCGGTCAAGAGACCCAGTACTTC
CDR3 protein: CASSLTSGQETQYF

V gene: TRBV7-2
J gene: TRBJ2-5
D gene: TRBD2
clone size: -
CDR3 DNA: TGTGCCAGCAGCCAACTAGCGGGGGGACAGACCCAGTACTTC
CDR3 protein: CASSQLAGGQTQYF

V gene: TRBV6-6
J gene: TRBJ2-7
D gene: -
clone size: few
CDR3 DNA: TGTGCCAGCAGAACCAGTGATGCCTACGAGCAGTACTTC
CDR3 protein: CASRTSDAYEQYF

V gene: TRBV7-9
J gene: TRBJ2-7
D gene: TRBD1
clone size: -
CDR3 DNA: TGTGCCAGCAGCTTATCCCCCGACAGGGGCTACGAGCAGTACTTC
CDR3 protein: CASSLSPDRGYEQYF

V gene: TRBV4-1
J gene: TRBJ2-1
D gene: -
clone size: -
CDR3 DNA: TGCGCCAGCAGCCAAGAATCGCAGACGGCATACGGGCTAGCCCTCATCGGTGAGCAGTTCTTC
CDR3 protein: CASSQESQTAYGLALIGEQFF

V gene: TRBV5-1
J gene: TRBJ2-1
D gene: -
clone size: -
CDR3 DNA: TGCGCCAGCAGCTTGGGGAGCAATGAGCAGTTCTTC
CDR3 protein: CASSLGSNEQFF

V gene: TRBV5-8
J gene: TRBJ1-4
D gene: -
clone size: -
CDR3 DNA: TGTGCCAGCGGCAAGGGGCCGGGTGAAAAACTGTTTTTT
CDR3 protein: CASGKGPGEKLFF

V gene: TRBV19
J gene: TRBJ2-1
D gene: TRBD2
clone size: -
CDR3 DNA: TGTGCCAGTAGGGCCATAGCGGGAGTGGGGTGGGAGTTCTTC
CDR3 protein: CASRAIAGVGWEFF

V gene: TRBV4-3
J gene: TRBJ2-1
D gene: TRBD2
clone size: once
CDR3 DNA: TGCGCCAGCAGCCAAATCCCTATTGGACTAGCGGGCATTAGGAATGAGCAGTTCTTC
CDR3 protein: CASSQIPIGLAGIRNEQFF

V gene: TRBV6-5
J gene: TRBJ2-7
D gene: -
clone size: -
CDR3 DNA: TGTGCCAGCAGTTACAAAAAATACTACGAGCAGTGCTTC
CDR3 protein: CASSYKKYYEQCF

V gene: TRBV28
J gene: TRBJ1-5
D gene: TRBD1
clone size: -
CDR3 DNA: TGTGCCAGCTTCCACCCCACGGGACAGGGTTTTTTTGGCAATCAGCCCCAGCATTTT
CDR3 protein: CASFHPTGQGFFGNQPQHF

V gene: TRBV10-1
J gene: TRBJ2-3
D gene: TRBD2
clone size: -
CDR3 DNA: TGCGCCAGCAGTCTAGCGGGGGCCGGGGGAGATACGCAGTATTTT
CDR3 protein: CASSLAGAGGDTQYF

V gene: TRBV30
J gene: TRBJ2-7
D gene: -
clone size: once
CDR3 DNA: TGTGCCTGGAGTGTACCTGACTACGAGCAGTACTTC
CDR3 protein: CAWSVPDYEQYF

V gene: TRBV27
J gene: TRBJ2-1
D gene: -
clone size: -
CDR3 DNA: TGTGCCAGCAGTTTATCGTCGGGGGTGCTTTACAATGAGCAGTTCTTC
CDR3 protein: CASSLSSGVLYNEQFF

V gene: TRBV7-2
J gene: TRBJ2-5
D gene: TRBD1
clone size: -
CDR3 DNA: TGTGCCAGCAGCCCTCGGACAGGACAAGAGACCCAGTACTTC
CDR3 protein: CASSPRTGQETQYF

V gene: TRBV28
J gene: TRBJ1-3
D gene: TRBD1
clone size: -
CDR3 DNA: TGTGCCAGCAGTTTATCTGGGACAGGGGTGTACGGAAACACCATATATTTT
CDR3 protein: CASSLSGTGVYGNTIYF

V gene: TRBV5-1
J gene: TRBJ2-4
D gene: TRBD2
clone size: -
CDR3 DNA: TGCGCCAGCAGCTTGGTCGGGGGGGCTGCCAAAAACATTCAGTACTTC
CDR3 protein: CASSLVGGAAKNIQYF

V gene: TRBV7-2
J gene: TRBJ2-3
D gene: -
clone size: -
CDR3 DNA: TGTGCCAGCACCCTCCGGGAAGGGGATACGCAGTATTTT
CDR3 protein: CASTLREGDTQYF

V gene: TRBV6-1
J gene: TRBJ1-1
D gene: TRBD1
clone size: -
CDR3 DNA: TGTGCCAGCAGCGAACTCCCGGGACAGGGGGTGCCTGAAGCTTTCTTT
CDR3 protein: CASSELPGQGVPEAFF

V gene: TRBV27
J gene: TRBJ2-7
D gene: TRBD1
clone size: -
CDR3 DNA: TGTGCCAGCAGTTCAGGGGGCGCGGGGCCCTACGAGCAGTACTTC
CDR3 protein: CASSSGGAGPYEQYF

V gene: TRBV9
J gene: TRBJ2-1
D gene: -
clone size: -
CDR3 DNA: TGTGCCAGCAGTCGAAGTAGTACCACCTTCAATGAGCAGTTCTTC
CDR3 protein: CASSRSSTTFNEQFF